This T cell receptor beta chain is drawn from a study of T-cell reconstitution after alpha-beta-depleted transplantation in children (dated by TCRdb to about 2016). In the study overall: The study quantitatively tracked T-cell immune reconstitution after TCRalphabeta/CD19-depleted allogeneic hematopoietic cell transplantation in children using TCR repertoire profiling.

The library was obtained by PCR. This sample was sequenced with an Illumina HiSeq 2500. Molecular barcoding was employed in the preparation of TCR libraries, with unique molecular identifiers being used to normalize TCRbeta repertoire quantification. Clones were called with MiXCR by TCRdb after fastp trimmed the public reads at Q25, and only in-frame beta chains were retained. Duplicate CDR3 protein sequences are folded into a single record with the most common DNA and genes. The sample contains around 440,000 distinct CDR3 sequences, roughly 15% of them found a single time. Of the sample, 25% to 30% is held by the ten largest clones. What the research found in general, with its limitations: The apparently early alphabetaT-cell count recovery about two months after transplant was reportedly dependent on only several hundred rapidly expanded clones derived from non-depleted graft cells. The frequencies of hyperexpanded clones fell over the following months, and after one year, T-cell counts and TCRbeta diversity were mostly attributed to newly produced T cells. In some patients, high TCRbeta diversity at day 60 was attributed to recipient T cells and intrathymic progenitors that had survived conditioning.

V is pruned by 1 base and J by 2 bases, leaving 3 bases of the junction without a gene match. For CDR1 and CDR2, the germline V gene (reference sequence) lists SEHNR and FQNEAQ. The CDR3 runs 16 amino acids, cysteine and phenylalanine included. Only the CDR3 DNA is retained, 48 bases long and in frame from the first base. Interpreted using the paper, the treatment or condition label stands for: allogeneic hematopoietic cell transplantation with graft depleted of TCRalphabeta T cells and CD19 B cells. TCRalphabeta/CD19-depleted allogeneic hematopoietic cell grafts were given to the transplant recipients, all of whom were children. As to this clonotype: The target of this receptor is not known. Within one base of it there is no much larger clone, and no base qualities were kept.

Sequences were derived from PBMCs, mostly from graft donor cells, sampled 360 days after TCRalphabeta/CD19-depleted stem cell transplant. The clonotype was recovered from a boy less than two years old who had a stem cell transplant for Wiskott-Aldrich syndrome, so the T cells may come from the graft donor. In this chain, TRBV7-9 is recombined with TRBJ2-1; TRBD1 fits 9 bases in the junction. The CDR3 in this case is CASSLDRGLTYNEQFF. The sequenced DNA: TGTGCCAGCAGCTTAGACAGGGGGCTAACCTACAATGAGCAGTTCTTC.